This TCR beta chain was identified in a study of human versus mouse CDR3 diversity and MHC coevolution. Study-wide background: Reported immunoSEQ sensitivity was one in 200,000 T cells, with reduced amplification bias.

Sorting isolated naive CD4 T cells lacking CD45RO and expressing CD62L. Findings of the study overall: Clonal inequality was lowest in most of the three human donors. On average, humans showed more CDR3 deletions and insertions than mice.

Note on this clone: The target antigen is unknown.

Method: immunoSEQ multiplex PCR; TCRdb's copy keeps in-frame clones and lacks some. Of about 77,000 clones in the sample, around 93% were seen once. Trimming cost V 3 bases and J 0 bases, with 6 bases left between them. The CDR3 runs to 13 residues. Germline V gene lookup returns CDR1 MNHEY and CDR2 SMNVEV (reference sequence). Sequencing used naive CD4+ T cells from blood. Subset in this sample: CD45RO-negative CD62L-positive naive CD4 T cells. This clonotype was obtained from a person between 25 and 75 years old in good health. The V and J genes are TRBV27 and TRBJ2-7, with D unresolved. The CDR3 here is CASSLRHSYEQYF. The CDR3 DNA reads TGTGCCAGCAGTTTGCGTCACTCCTACGAGCAGTACTTC.